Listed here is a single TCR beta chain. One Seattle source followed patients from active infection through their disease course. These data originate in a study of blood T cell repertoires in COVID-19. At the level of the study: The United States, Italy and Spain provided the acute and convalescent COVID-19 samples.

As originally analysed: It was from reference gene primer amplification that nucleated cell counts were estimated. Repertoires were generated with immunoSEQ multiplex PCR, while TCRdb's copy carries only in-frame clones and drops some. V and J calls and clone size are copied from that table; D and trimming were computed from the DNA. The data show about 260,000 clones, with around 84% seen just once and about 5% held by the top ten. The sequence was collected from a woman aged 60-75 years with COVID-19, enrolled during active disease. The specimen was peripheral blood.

CDR3 coding DNA: TGTGCCAGTAGAACTTCACAGGGAGGGGACACTGAAGCTTTCTTT. It encodes CASRTSQGGDTEAFF. This chain connects TRBV19 to TRBJ1-1, with D possibly TRBD1 on 6 matching bases. V was trimmed by 6 bases and J by 3 bases, leaving 17 bases between them. The CDR3 is 15 residues long. The germline V gene has CDR1 LNHDA and CDR2 SQIVND (reference sequence). Looking up the rest from reference TRBV19 and TRBJ1-1 gives the full variable domain: DGGITQSPKYLFRKEGQNVTLSCEQNLNHDAMYWYRQDPGQGLRLIYYSQIVNDFQKGDIAEGYSVSREKKESFPLTVTSAQKNPTAFYLCASRTSQGGDTEAFFGQGTRLTVV.